This note documents a single TCR beta chain sequence. As yet, its antigen is unknown. The authors drew 8 to 10 milliliters of peripheral blood from each donor. This sample is drawn from a study of blood T cells in healthy people across ages. Study-level points and caveats: Per million T cells, the diversity of TCR beta decreased roughly linearly as age advanced. Diversity estimates drawn from one million T cells were deemed underestimates.

V was clipped by 3 bases and J by 2 bases; unmatched bases: 4. CDR1 and CDR2 (germline): MGHDK, SYGVNS. This CDR3 comprises 15 residues. For the second PCR, which ran for about 7 to 12 cycles, a sample-barcoded 5' primer and a J-beta primer mix were used. TCRdb called the 5' RACE reads again in MiXCR, with one record for every CDR3 protein. The data show about a million distinct CDR3 sequences, with under 50% seen just once and around 15% held by the top ten. The chain is built from TRBV25-1 and TRBJ1-5, with 7 nucleotides matching TRBD1. This clonotype was sampled from a man in his thirties or forties in good health. Sequenced input: blood. CDR3 amino acids: CASSETGLGNQPQHF. The CDR3 DNA is TGTGCCAGCAGTGAGACAGGGTTGGGCAATCAGCCCCAGCATTTT.